This passage covers 17 T cell receptor beta chains from one sample sequenced in a study of OX40 agonist ivuxolimab in advanced cancers. The table came from immunoSEQ multiplex PCR; TCRdb's copy has only in-frame clones and leaves some out. The sample contains 50,000 to 70,000 clones, over 90% of which appear only once. Sample: CD4+ or CD8+ T cells sorted from blood, taken in a trial of the OX40 agonist ivuxolimab. Every receptor here comes from an adult with an advanced solid tumor such as melanoma, head and neck, liver or kidney cancer.

The chain couples TRBV27 to TRBJ2-1, with TRBD1 as a possible D gene (5 bases). V was trimmed by 2 bases and J by 12 bases, leaving 11 bases between them. CDR3 size: 12 residues. Looked up from germline, CDR1 is MNHEY and CDR2 is SMNVEV (reference sequence). The CDR3 DNA sequence: TGTGCCAGCAGTTTAGACTCCCAGGGGCAGTTCTTC. Translated, it gives CASSLDSQGQFF.

The chain has TRBV2 and TRBJ2-3, with 14 bases lining up with TRBD2. CDR1 is SNHLY and CDR2 is FYNNEI in the germline V gene. The CDR3 length is 16 residues. V shed 5 bases, J shed 4 bases, and the junction held 5 bases outside the gene matches. The CDR3 loop reads CASSWGLAGVSDTQYF. In nucleotides, the CDR3 is TGTGCCAGCAGTTGGGGACTAGCGGGAGTGTCAGATACGCAGTATTTT.

This chain uses TRBV28 with TRBJ2-7; TRBD2 matches 9 bases. The V gene end was trimmed by 3 bases and the J gene end by 3 bases; junction bases not matched to a gene: 12. The V gene's germline CDR1 is MDHEN and CDR2 SYDVKM. CDR3 length: 17 amino acids. The CDR3: CASSFISGRSIGYEQYF. CDR3 nucleotides: TGTGCCAGCAGTTTTATTAGCGGGAGATCAATCGGCTACGAGCAGTACTTC.

The V call is TRBV9, the J call TRBJ1-2; 10 positions agree with TRBD1. Per the germline V gene, CDR1 is SGDLS and CDR2 is YYNGEE. The CDR3 is 18 residues long. J lost 4 bases, V lost 1 base, and 13 bases had no gene match. CDR3 sequence reads: CASSVPGQGPPSGYGYTF. CDR3 nucleotide sequence: TGTGCCAGCAGCGTACCGGGACAGGGGCCCCCAAGCGGCTATGGCTACACCTTC.

The gene calls are TRBV7-9 and TRBJ2-7; D tentatively reads TRBD1 or TRBD2 (5 bases each). Germline V gene lookup returns CDR1 SEHNR and CDR2 FQNEAQ (reference sequence). This CDR3 has 15 residues. The germline V and J ends were trimmed by 6 bases and 0 bases, with 15 bases remaining between them. The CDR3 DNA is TGTGCCAGCAGTCCAGTTGGGGGATCCTCCTACGAGCAGTACTTC. Residues: CASSPVGGSSYEQYF.

The chain joins TRBV5-1 to TRBJ2-7; D gene ambiguous. The CDR3 covers 14 residues. Germline V gives CDR1 SGHRS, CDR2 YFSETQ. Trimming left V 3 bases short and J 4 bases short, with 14 bases between. CDR3 residues: CASSSIGPWYEQYF. The DNA for the CDR3 is TGCGCCAGCAGCTCCATAGGACCTTGGTACGAGCAGTACTTC.

The V call is TRBV10-3, the J call TRBJ2-1; 12 positions agree with TRBD2. The V segment lost 4 bases and the J segment 1 base; nucleotides outside the gene matches: 11. This CDR3 spans 19 amino acids. Germline V CDR1 and CDR2: ENHRY, SYGVKD. The CDR3 region has the DNA TGTGCCATCAGTGCGGCCGGAGGCGGACTAGCGGGATCCTACAATGAGCAGTTCTTC. It is translated as CAISAAGGGLAGSYNEQFF.

The V and J genes are TRBV13 and TRBJ2-7; the match to TRBD1 covers 9 bases. Trimming at V came to 4 bases and at J to 1 base, leaving 5 bases not matched to a gene. Germline V gives CDR1 PRHDT, CDR2 FYEKMQ (reference sequence). The CDR3 length is 15 residues. The CDR3 is CASSSRTGVSYEQYF. CDR3 DNA: TGTGCCAGCAGCTCCCGGACAGGGGTTTCCTACGAGCAGTACTTC.

This chain uses TRBV13 with TRBJ2-5; D is unresolved. CDR3 size: 13 residues. Per germline, CDR1 PRHDT and CDR2 FYEKMQ (reference sequence). The V gene lost 3 bases and the J gene lost 2 bases, with 7 bases spanning the gap. CDR3 DNA sequence: TGTGCCAGCAGCTTTAGGCAGCAAGAGACCCAGTACTTC. Translation gives CASSFRQQETQYF.

The DNA of the CDR3 is TGTGCCAGCAGCGTACGGACTAGCGGGAGTAATGAGCAGTTCTTC. As protein: CASSVRTSGSNEQFF. This chain joins TRBV9 and TRBJ2-1; TRBD2 aligns across 13 bases. J was trimmed by 7 bases and V by 1 base; bases with no gene match: 2. From germline, CDR1 is SGDLS and CDR2 YYNGEE. This CDR3 is 15 amino acids long.

This chain uses TRBV5-1 with TRBJ1-4; 9 nucleotides align to TRBD1. The germline gives CDR1 SGHRS, CDR2 YFSETQ. Unmatched junction bases numbered 11, after V lost 3 bases and J lost 8 bases. The CDR3 is 16 residues long. CDR3 sequence: CASSSGPGQGTEKLFF. CDR3 in DNA: TGCGCCAGCAGCTCTGGACCGGGACAGGGAACGGAAAAACTGTTTTTT. Using reference TRBV5-1 and TRBJ1-4 for the parts outside the CDR3, the full variable domain is KAGVTQTPRYLIKTRGQQVTLSCSPISGHRSVSWYQQTPGQGLQFLFEYFSETQRNKGNFPGRFSGRQFSNSRSEMNVSTLELGDSALYLCASSSGPGQGTEKLFFGSGTQLSVL.

This clone was seen just once. The chain combines TRBV30 with TRBJ2-1; D gene uncertain. Trimming cost V 0 bases and J 4 bases, with 7 bases left between them. Germline V gene data show CDR1 as GTSNPN and CDR2 as SVGIG (reference sequence). The CDR3 loop spans 13 amino acids. CDR3 region: CAWSVHSYNEQFF. DNA for the CDR3: TGTGCCTGGAGTGTGCACAGTTACAATGAGCAGTTCTTC. The whole variable domain, filled in from reference TRBV30 and TRBJ2-1, reads SQTIHQWPATLVQPVGSPLSLECTVEGTSNPNLYWYRQAAGRGLQLLFYSVGIGQISSEVPQNLSASRPQDRQFILSSKKLLLSDSGFYLCAWSVHSYNEQFFGPGTRLTVL.

The CDR3 bases are TGTGCCAGCAGCTTGGGCAACATGAACACTGAAGCTTTCTTT. Amino acid sequence: CASSLGNMNTEAFF. The V gene is TRBV5-8, the J gene TRBJ1-1; D not certain. Germline CDR1 is SGHTS and CDR2 is YDEGEE. Between the trimmed V and J ends, which lost 0 bases and 0 bases, there was a span of 6 bases. This CDR3 contains 14 residues.

The chain links TRBV27 to TRBJ2-1, with TRBD2 identical over 9 bases. Trimming took 5 bases from V and 7 from J; bases not matched to a gene: 12. The CDR3 has 16 amino acids. Germline V gene lookup returns CDR1 MNHEY and CDR2 SMNVEV (reference sequence). CDR3 in amino acids: CASSVLAGDGYNEQFF. The CDR3 nucleotides read TGTGCCAGCAGTGTATTAGCGGGAGACGGTTATAATGAGCAGTTCTTC.

The V gene is TRBV23-1, the J gene TRBJ2-7; 7 bases line up with TRBD2. TRBV23-1 is reported as an ORF; its role is uncertain. V was clipped by 3 bases and J by 6 bases; unmatched bases: 8. The CDR3 contains 14 residues. The CDR3 region is CASSHRTRNCEQYF. CDR3 DNA: TGCGCCAGCAGTCACCGGACTAGAAACTGCGAGCAGTACTTC.

The chain recombines TRBV7-9 with TRBJ1-2; D may be TRBD1 (5 bases). CDR3 length equals 11 residues. Germline CDR1 reads SEHNR; CDR2 reads FQNEAQ (reference sequence). The V end was cut by 3 bases, the J end by 9 bases, with 8 bases between. CDR3 residues: CASSLAGRYTF. The DNA of the CDR3 is TGTGCCAGCAGCTTGGCAGGGCGCTACACCTTC.

The sample holds a few counts of this clone. The gene calls are TRBV4-3 and TRBJ2-3; 7 bases map to TRBD2. Germline V lookup: CDR1 LGHNA, CDR2 YSLEER. V was clipped by 0 bases and J by 1 base; unmatched bases: 13. This CDR3 has 19 residues. CDR3 DNA: TGCGCCAGCAGCCAAGATGCGGGAGTCAACCTCCATGGCACAGATACGCAGTATTTT. Amino acids: CASSQDAGVNLHGTDTQYF.